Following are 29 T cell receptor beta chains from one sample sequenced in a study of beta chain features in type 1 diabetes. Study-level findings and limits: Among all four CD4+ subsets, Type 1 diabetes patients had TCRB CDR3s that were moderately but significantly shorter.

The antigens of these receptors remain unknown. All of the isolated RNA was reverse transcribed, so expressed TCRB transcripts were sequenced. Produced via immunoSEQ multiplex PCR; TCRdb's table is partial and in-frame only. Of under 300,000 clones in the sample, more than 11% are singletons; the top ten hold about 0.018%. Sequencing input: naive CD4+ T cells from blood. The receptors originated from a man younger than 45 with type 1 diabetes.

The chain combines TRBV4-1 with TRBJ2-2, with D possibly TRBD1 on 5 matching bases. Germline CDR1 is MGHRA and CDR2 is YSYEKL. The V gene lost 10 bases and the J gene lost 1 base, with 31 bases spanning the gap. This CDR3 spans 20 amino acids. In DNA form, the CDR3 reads TGCGCCAACCCTGCCCGGACACAAGAAGGGGATTGGCTGAACACCGGGGAGCTGTTTTTT. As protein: CANPARTQEGDWLNTGELFF.

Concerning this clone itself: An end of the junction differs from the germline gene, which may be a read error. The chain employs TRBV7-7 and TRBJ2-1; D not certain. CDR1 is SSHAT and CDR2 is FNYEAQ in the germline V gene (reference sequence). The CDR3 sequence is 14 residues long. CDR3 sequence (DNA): TGTGCTAGCAGCTCCTCGGTGTCCTACAATGAGCAGTTCTTC. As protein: CASSSSVSYNEQFF.

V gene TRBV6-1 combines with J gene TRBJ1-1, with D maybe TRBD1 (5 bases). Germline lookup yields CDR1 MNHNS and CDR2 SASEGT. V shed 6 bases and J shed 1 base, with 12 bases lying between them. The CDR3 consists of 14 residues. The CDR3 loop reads CASRLQAPNTEAFF. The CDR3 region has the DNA TGTGCCAGCAGATTACAGGCTCCGAACACTGAAGCTTTCTTT.

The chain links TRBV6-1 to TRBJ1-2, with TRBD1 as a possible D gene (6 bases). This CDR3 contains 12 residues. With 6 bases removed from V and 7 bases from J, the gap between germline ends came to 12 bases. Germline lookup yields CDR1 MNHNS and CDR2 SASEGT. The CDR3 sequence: CASSATGPGYTF. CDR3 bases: TGTGCCAGCAGCGCGACAGGCCCTGGCTACACCTTC.

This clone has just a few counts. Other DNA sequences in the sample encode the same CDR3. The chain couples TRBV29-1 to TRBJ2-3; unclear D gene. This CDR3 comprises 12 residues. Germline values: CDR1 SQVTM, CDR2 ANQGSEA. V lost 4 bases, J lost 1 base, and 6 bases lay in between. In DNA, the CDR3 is TGCAGCGTTGTAGGAGGCACAGATACGCAGTATTTT. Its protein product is CSVVGGTDTQYF.

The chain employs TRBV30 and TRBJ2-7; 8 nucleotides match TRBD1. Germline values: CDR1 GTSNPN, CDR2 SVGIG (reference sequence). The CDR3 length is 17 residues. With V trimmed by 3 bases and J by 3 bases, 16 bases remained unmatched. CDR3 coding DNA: TGTGCCTGGAGCCATAAAAGCGGACAGGGAGCAGACTACGAGCAGTACTTC. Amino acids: CAWSHKSGQGADYEQYF.

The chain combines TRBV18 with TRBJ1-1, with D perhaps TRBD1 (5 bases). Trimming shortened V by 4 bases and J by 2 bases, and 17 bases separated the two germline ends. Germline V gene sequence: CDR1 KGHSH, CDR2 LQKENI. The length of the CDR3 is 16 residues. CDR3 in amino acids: CASSRFVVGGNTEAFF. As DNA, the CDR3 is TGTGCCAGCTCACGGTTCGTAGTCGGGGGAAACACTGAAGCTTTCTTT.

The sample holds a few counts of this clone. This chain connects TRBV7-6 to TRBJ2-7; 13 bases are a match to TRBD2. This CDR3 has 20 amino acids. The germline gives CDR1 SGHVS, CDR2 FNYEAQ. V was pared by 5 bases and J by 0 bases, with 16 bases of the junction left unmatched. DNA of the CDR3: TGTGCCAGCAGCAGGCGCCCAGGACTAGCGGGAGAGTCCAGCTCCTACGAGCAGTACTTC. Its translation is CASSRRPGLAGESSSYEQYF.

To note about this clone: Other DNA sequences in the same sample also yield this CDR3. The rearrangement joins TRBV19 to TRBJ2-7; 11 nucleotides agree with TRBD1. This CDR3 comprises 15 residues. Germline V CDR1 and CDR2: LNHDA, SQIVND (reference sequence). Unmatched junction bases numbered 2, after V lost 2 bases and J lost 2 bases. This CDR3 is CASSIPGQGAYEQYF. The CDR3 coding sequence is TGTGCCAGTAGTATACCGGGACAGGGGGCCTACGAGCAGTACTTC.

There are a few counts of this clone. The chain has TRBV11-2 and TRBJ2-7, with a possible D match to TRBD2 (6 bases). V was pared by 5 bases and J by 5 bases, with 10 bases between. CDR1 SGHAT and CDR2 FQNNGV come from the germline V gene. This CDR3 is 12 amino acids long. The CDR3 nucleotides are TGTGCCAGCAGCCCAAGGAGGGACGAGCAGTACTTC. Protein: CASSPRRDEQYF.

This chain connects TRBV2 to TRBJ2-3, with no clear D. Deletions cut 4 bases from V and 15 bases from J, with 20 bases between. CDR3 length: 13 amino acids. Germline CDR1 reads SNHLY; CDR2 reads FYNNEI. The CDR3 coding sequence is TGTGCCAGCAGTGGCGATGGCCGCCTGGGCGAATATTTT. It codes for CASSGDGRLGEYF. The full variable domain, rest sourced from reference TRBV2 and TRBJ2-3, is EPEVTQTPSHQVTQMGQEVILRCVPISNHLYFYWYRQILGQKVEFLVSFYNNEISEKSEIFDDQFSVERPDGSNFTLKIRSTKLEDSAMYFCASSGDGRLGEYFGPGTRLTVL.

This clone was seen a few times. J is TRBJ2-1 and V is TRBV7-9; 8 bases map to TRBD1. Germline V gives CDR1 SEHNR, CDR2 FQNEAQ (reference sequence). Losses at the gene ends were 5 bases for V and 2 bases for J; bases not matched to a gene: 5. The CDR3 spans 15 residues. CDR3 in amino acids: CASSPGTGTYNEQFF. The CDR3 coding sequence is TGTGCCAGCAGCCCAGGGACAGGAACCTACAATGAGCAGTTCTTC.

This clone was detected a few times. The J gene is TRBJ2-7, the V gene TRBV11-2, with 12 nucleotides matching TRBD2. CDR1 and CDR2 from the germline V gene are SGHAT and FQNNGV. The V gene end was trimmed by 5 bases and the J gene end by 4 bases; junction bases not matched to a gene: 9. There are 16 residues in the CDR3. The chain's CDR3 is CASSPGSSGRAYEQYF. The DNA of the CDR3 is TGTGCCAGCAGCCCCGGGTCTAGCGGGAGGGCTTACGAGCAGTACTTC.

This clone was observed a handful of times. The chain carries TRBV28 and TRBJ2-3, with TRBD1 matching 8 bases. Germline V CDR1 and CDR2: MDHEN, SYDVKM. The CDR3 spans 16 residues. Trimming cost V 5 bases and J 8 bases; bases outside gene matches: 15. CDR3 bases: TGTGCCAGCAGTCCTACAGGGGGAAGCCAGGGAGGTACGCAGTATTTT. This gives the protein CASSPTGGSQGGTQYF.

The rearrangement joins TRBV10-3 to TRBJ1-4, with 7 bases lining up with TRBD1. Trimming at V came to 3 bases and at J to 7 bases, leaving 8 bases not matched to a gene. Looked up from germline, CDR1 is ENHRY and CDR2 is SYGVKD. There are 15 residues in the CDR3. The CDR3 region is CAISDGSGGSEKLFF. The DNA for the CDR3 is TGTGCCATCAGTGACGGTTCAGGGGGTAGTGAAAAACTGTTTTTT.

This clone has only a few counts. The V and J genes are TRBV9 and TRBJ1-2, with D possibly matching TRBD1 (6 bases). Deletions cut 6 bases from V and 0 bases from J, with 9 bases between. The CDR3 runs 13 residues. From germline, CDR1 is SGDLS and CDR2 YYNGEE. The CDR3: CASTGATNYGYTF. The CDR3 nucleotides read TGTGCCAGCACAGGGGCTACTAACTATGGCTACACCTTC.

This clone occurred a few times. The CDR3 protein is CASTRSDEQFF. The CDR3 DNA is TGTGCCTCCACTAGATCAGATGAGCAGTTCTTC. This chain joins TRBV7-8 and TRBJ2-1; D possibly corresponds to TRBD2 (5 bases). The CDR3 loop spans 11 amino acids. Germline V gives CDR1 SGHVS, CDR2 FQNEAQ. V lost 11 bases to trimming and J lost 8 bases, with 13 bases between them. Full variable domain (missing parts from reference TRBV7-8 and TRBJ2-1): GAGVSQSPRYKVAKRGQDVALRCDPISGHVSLFWYQQALGQGPEFLTYFQNEAQLDKSGLPSDRFFAERPEGSVSTLKIQRTQQEDSAVYLCASTRSDEQFFGPGTRLTVL.

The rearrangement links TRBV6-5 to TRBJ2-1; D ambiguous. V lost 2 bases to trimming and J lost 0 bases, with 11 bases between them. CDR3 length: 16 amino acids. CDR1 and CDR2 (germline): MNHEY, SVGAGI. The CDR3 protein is CASSYAPRSSYNEQFF. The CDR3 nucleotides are TGTGCCAGCAGTTACGCGCCAAGGAGCTCCTACAATGAGCAGTTCTTC.

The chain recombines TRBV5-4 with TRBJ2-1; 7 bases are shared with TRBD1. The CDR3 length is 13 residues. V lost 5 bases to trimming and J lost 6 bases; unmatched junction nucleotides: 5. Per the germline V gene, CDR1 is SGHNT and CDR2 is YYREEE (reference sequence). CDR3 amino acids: CASSYDRVNEQFF. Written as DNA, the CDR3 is TGTGCCAGCAGTTACGACAGGGTCAATGAGCAGTTCTTC.

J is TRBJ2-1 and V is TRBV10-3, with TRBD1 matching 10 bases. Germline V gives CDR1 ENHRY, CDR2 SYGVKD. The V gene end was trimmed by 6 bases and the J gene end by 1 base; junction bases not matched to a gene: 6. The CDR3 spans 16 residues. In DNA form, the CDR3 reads TGTGCCATCAGGGCAAGGGGACAGGGGTCCTACAATGAGCAGTTCTTC. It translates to CAIRARGQGSYNEQFF.

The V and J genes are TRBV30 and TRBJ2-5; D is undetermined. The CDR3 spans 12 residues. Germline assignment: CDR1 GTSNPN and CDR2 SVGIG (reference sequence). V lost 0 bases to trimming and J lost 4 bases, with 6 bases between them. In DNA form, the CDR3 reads TGTGCCTGGAGTGTTTCAGGAGAGACCCAGTACTTC. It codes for CAWSVSGETQYF.

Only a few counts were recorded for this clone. The CDR3 DNA follows: TGTGCCAGCAGTTACTCCGAGAACTATGGCTACACCTTC. It specifies CASSYSENYGYTF. The rearrangement joins TRBV6-5 to TRBJ1-2, with D hard to call. There are 13 residues in the CDR3. Germline lookup yields CDR1 MNHEY and CDR2 SVGAGI. V lost 0 bases to trimming and J lost 2 bases, with 4 bases between them.

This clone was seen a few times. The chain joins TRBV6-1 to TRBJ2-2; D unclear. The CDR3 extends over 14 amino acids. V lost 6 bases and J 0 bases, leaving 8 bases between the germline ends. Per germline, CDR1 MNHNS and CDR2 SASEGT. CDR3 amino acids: CASRILPNTGELFF. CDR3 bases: TGTGCCAGCAGGATACTCCCGAACACCGGGGAGCTGTTTTTT.

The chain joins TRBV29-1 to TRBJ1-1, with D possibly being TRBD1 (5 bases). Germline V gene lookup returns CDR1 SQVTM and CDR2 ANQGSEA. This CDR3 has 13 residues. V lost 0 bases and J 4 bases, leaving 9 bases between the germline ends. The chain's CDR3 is CSVEDTGGTEAFF. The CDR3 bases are TGCAGCGTTGAAGATACGGGGGGCACTGAAGCTTTCTTT. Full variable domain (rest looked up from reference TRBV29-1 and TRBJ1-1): SAVISQKPSRDICQRGTSLTIQCQVDSQVTMMFWYRQQPGQSLTLIATANQGSEATYESGFVIDKFPISRPNLTFSTLTVSNMSPEDSSIYLCSVEDTGGTEAFFGQGTRLTVV.

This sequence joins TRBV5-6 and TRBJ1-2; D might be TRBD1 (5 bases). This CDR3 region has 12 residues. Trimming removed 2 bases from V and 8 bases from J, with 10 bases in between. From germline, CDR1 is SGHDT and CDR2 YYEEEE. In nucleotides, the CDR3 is TGTGCCAGCAGCTTTACAGGTCCGGGCTACACCTTC. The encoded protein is CASSFTGPGYTF.

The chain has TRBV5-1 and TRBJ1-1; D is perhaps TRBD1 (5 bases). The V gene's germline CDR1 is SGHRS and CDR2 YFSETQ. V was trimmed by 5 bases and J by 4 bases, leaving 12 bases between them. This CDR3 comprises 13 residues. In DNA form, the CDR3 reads TGCGCCAGCAGGGAAGCAGGGTCCACTGAAGCTTTCTTT. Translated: CASREAGSTEAFF.

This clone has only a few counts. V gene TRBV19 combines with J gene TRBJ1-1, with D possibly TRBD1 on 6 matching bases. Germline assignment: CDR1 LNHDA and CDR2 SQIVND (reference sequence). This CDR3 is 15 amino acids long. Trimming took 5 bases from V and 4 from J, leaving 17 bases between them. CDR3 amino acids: CASSFRGMGSTEAFF. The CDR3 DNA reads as TGTGCCAGTAGTTTCAGGGGAATGGGGAGCACTGAAGCTTTCTTT.

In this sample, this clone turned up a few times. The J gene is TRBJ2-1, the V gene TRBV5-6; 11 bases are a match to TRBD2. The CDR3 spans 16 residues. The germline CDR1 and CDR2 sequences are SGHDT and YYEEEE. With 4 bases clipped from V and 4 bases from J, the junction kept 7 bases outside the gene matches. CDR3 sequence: CASSHSGTSGYNEQFF. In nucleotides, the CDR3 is TGTGCCAGCAGCCACTCCGGGACTAGCGGTTACAATGAGCAGTTCTTC.

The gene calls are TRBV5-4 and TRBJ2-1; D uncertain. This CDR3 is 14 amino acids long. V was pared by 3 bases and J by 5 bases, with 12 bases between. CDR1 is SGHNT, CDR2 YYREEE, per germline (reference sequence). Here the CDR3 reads CASSSTLRNNEQFF. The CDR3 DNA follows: TGTGCCAGCAGCTCTACTCTGCGGAACAATGAGCAGTTCTTC.